This T cell receptor beta chain comes out of a study of breast tumors, draining lymph nodes, adjacent tissues. Study outcomes and limitations: The data were judged consistent with most tumor T cells coming from lymph node and expanding in tumor. The lymph node origin of tumor T cells was framed as consistent with a hypothesis, not demonstrated.

The lymph nodes were axillary draining lymph nodes from breast cancer patients. TCRdb analysed the multiplex PCR reads with MiXCR anew, one entry per CDR3 protein. The table has fewer than 140,000 distinct CDR3 sequences, roughly 33% seen once; the top ten hold 5.5% to 6%. The CDR3 length is 16 residues. Per the germline V gene, CDR1 is SGHVS and CDR2 is FNYEAQ. V lost 0 bases to trimming and J lost 9 bases; unmatched junction nucleotides: 8. Details on this clonotype: What it binds is not known.

The sequenced material came from axillary lymph node tissue. This receptor was identified in a female donor with breast cancer. Some clones in this sample may be carry-over from other donors' samples. This chain links TRBV7-6 with TRBJ2-1, with TRBD2 identical over 10 bases. This chain's CDR3 is CASSLAGLAGVVEQFF. The CDR3 DNA follows: TGTGCCAGCAGCTTAGCTGGCCTAGCGGGAGTTGTTGAGCAGTTCTTC. Full variable domain (remainder filled in from reference TRBV7-6 and TRBJ2-1): GAGVSQSPRYKVTKRGQDVALRCDPISGHVSLYWYRQALGQGPEFLTYFNYEAQQDKSGLPNDRFSAERPEGSISTLTIQRTEQRDSAMYRCASSLAGLAGVVEQFFGPGTRLTVL.